The clone carrying this T cell receptor beta chain has more than one count but fewer than ten. This sample was taken from a study of post-analysis software for immune sequencing data. Study context: Courses of disease covered relapsing-remitting, secondary progressive and progressive-relapsing multiple sclerosis.

The library was made from cDNA and included unique molecular identifiers. TCRdb fed the PCR reads into MiXCR, producing one record per CDR3 protein. This sample has 700,000 to 800,000 distinct CDR3 sequences, with roughly 30% found just once. This clonotype was obtained from a girl aged 10 to 17 with multiple sclerosis. Sequences were obtained from blood.

DNA for the CDR3: TGTGCCAGCAGCTTAGCGCTGACTAACCGAGAGACCCAGTACTTC. Amino acid sequence: CASSLALTNRETQYF. V gene TRBV7-6 combines with J gene TRBJ2-5; TRBD2 is a possible D gene (5 bases). V shed 0 bases and J shed 4 bases, with 12 bases lying between them. Germline values: CDR1 SGHVS, CDR2 FNYEAQ. The CDR3 is made up of 15 amino acids.